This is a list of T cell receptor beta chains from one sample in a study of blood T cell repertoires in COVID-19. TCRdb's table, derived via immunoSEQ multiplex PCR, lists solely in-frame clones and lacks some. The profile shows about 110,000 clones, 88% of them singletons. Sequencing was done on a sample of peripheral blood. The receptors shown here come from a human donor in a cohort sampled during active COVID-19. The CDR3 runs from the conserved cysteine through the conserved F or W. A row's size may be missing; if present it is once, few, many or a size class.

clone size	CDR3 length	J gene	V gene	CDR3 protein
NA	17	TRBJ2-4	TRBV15	CATSRGTGEVGKNIQYF
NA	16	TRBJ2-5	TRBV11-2	CASSLGGRPRQETQYF
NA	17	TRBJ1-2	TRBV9	CASSVLQGQGVEDGYTF
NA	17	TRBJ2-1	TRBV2	CASSGTAGGSSYNEQFF
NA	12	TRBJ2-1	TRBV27	CASSSPGNEQFF
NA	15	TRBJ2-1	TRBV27	CASVGLAGDHNEQFF
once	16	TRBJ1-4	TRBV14	CASSQRQGSRNEKLFF
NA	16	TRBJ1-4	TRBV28	CASSKQGAGNNEKLFF
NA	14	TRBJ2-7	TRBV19	CASSTTGTPYEQYF
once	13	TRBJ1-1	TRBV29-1	CSALQGALLEAFF
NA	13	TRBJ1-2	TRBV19	CASSIEGSYGYTF
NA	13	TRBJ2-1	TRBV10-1	CASSRLPANEQFF
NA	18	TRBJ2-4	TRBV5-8	CASSLARTSGRGKNIQYF
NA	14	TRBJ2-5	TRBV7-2	CASSFAGGGETQYF
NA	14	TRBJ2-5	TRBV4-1	CASSQKELGRAQYF
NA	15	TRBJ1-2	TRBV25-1	CASSDGRDPTGVNTF
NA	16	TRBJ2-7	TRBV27	CASSSRLAGGSYEQYF
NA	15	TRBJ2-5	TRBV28	CASSQFQVFSETQYF
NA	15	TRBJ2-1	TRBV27	CASSSRGGTYNEQFF
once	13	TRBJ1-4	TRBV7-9	CASRQGVDEKLFF
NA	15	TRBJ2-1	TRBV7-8	CASSRNALAGDEQFF
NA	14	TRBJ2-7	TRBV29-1	CSGAGTSGAYEQYF
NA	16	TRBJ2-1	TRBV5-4	CASSQGLAGGGNEQFF
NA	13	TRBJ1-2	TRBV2	CASSEGIVSGGSF
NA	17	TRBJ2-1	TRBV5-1	CASSLEGQGPSYNEQFF
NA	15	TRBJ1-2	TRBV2	CARGGQGNGGYGYTF
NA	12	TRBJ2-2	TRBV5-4	CASSRTGDELFF
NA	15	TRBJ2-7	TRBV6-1	CASSEGDRLFSEQYF
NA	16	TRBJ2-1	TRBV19	CASSTRGTSGRNEQFF
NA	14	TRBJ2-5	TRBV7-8	CASSWMGGQETQYF
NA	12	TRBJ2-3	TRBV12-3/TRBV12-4	CASSLSTDTQYF
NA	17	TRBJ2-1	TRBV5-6	CASSLASGGDWGNEQFF
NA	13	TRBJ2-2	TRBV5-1	CASSLASPGELFF
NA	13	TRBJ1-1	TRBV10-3	CAISELGGTEAFF
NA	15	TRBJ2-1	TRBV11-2	CASSLVSDRDNEQFF
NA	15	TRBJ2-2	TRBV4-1	CASSPLGRNTGELFF
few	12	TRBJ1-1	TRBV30	CAWSQSRTEAFF
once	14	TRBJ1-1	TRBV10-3	CAIKRQEPNTEAFF
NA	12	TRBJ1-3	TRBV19	CASSITDSTIYF
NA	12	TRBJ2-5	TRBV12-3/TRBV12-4	CASTLGGETQYF
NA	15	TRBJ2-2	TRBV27	CASSPGSVSTGELFF
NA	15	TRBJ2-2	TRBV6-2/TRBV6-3	CASSLETRKTGELFF
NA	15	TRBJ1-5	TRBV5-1	CASSFGVGGGQPQHF
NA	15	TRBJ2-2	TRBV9	CASSVAGGRGGELFF
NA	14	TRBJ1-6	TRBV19	CASRGTSSNSPLHF
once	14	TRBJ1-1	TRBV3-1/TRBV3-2	CASSQDTGNTEAFF
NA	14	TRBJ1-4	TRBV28	CASSLPGGGEKLFF
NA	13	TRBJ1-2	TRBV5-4	CASSQGLSGGYTF
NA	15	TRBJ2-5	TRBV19	CASRGTWTGGETQYF
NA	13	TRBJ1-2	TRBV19	CASTGQGNYGYTF
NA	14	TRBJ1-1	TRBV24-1	CATSAGGTNTEAFF
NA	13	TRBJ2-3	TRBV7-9	CASSLLAGGAEYF
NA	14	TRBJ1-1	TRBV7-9	CASSLESSNTEAFF
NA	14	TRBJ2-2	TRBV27	CASVKRLGTGELFF
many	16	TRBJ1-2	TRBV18	CASSQSRQGGDYGYTF